The rows below give T cell receptor beta chains drawn from one sample of a study of blood T cell repertoires in COVID-19. TCRdb's table, derived via immunoSEQ multiplex PCR, lists solely in-frame clones and lacks some. The profile shows roughly 120,000 clones, roughly 84% of them singletons. The sample taken for sequencing was peripheral blood. These receptors all stem from a man in his forties with acute or convalescent COVID-19. The CDR3 runs from the conserved cysteine through the conserved F or W. The size of a clone is reported for some rows only, either as once, few or many, or as a class for expanded clones.

V gene,clone size,CDR3 protein
TRBV11-1,NA,CASSLAKIAGAGDTQYF
TRBV10-2,NA,CASGEIQGFKGNQPQHF
TRBV9,few,CASSGAGTSGSNEQFF
TRBV6-1,NA,CASSEVTGNSPLHF
TRBV5-5,NA,CASRPDMLENTEAFF
TRBV5-1,NA,CASSSPTSGRVEQFF
TRBV24-1,NA,CATSDPRDRADTQYF
TRBV5-1,NA,CASSFLAVSSYEQYF
TRBV30,NA,CAWSQGALNTEAFF
TRBV7-6,NA,CASSEGAGSYNEQFF
TRBV7-8,NA,CASSFPLAGTGVHEQYF
TRBV5-4,NA,CASSHRNQGYEQYF
TRBV7-7,NA,CASSLLGRRGETQYF
TRBV10-3,NA,CAIGSSGGHTGELFF
TRBV6-5,NA,CASSWDSPEQYF
TRBV15,NA,CATSRDKDWEKLFF
TRBV5-6,NA,CASSPDRLYGYTF
TRBV11-2,NA,CASSLGWLAPNNEQFF
TRBV6-1,NA,CASSEAIIAGDTGELFF
TRBV28,once,CASSLGGGRLSNSPLHF
TRBV2,NA,CASTRSGQGARKLFF
TRBV18,NA,CASSGQPNEKLFF
TRBV21-1,NA,CASPANIRDLMPNQPQHF
TRBV6-2/TRBV6-3,NA,CASSYRQVDGYTF
TRBV2,NA,CASSQQGTGANVLTF